Each of the 5 T cell receptor beta chains below was sequenced from the same sample in a study of blood T cell repertoires in COVID-19. The table came from immunoSEQ multiplex PCR; TCRdb's copy has only in-frame clones and leaves some out. The table shows 200,000 to 300,000 clones, with 84% occurring only once. Material: peripheral blood. These receptors were obtained from a human donor in a cohort sampled during active COVID-19.

The chain carries TRBV6-4 and TRBJ2-1; tentative D call: TRBD2 (5 bases). The CDR3 sequence is 13 residues long. Trimming left V 4 bases short and J 5 bases short, with 9 bases between. CDR1 and CDR2 from the germline V gene are MRHNA and SNTAGT. Here the CDR3 DNA reads TGTGCCAGCAGTGCCTCTAGCCACAATGAGCAGTTCTTC. It is translated as CASSASSHNEQFF.

The rearrangement uses TRBV29-1 and TRBJ1-5; D is uncertain. CDR3 length equals 13 residues. The germline V gene has CDR1 SQVTM and CDR2 ANQGSEA. V shed 3 bases and J shed 4 bases, with 10 bases lying between them. CDR3 region: CSVDGGSNQPQHF. The CDR3 nucleotides read TGCAGCGTTGATGGCGGTTCAAATCAGCCCCAGCATTTT.

V gene TRBV28 combines with J gene TRBJ2-5, with TRBD2 identical over 10 bases. The CDR3 consists of 20 residues. Looked up from germline, CDR1 is MDHEN and CDR2 is SYDVKM. V lost 5 bases to trimming and J lost 0 bases; unmatched junction nucleotides: 18. The CDR3 nucleotides read TGTGCCAGCAGTGTATCGGTGGGACTAGCGACGGGGAGGTACCAAGAGACCCAGTACTTC. Translating it yields CASSVSVGLATGRYQETQYF. Variable domain in full (rest from reference TRBV28 and TRBJ2-5): DVKVTQSSRYLVKRTGEKVFLECVQDMDHENMFWYRQDPGLGLRLIYFSYDVKMKEKGDIPEGYSVSREKKERFSLILESASTNQTSMYLCASSVSVGLATGRYQETQYFGPGTRLLVL.

The chain's CDR3 is CASSPQTGSSGSTDTQYF. CDR3 sequence (DNA): TGTGCCAGCAGCCCCCAGACTGGTTCTAGCGGGAGCACAGATACGCAGTATTTT. The V and J genes are TRBV11-3 and TRBJ2-3; TRBD2 matches 8 bases. The CDR3 runs 18 residues. Unmatched junction bases numbered 13, after V lost 5 bases and J lost 0 bases. The V gene's germline CDR1 is SGHNT and CDR2 YENEEA. The entire variable domain, with the rest obtained from reference TRBV11-3 and TRBJ2-3, is as follows: EAGVVQSPRYKIIEKKQPVAFWCNPISGHNTLYWYLQNLGQGPELLIRYENEEAVDDSQLPKDRFSAERLKGVDSTLKIQPAELGDSAVYLCASSPQTGSSGSTDTQYFGPGTRLTVL.

This clone was seen a single time. V is TRBV5-1 and J is TRBJ1-2; a weak D match, TRBD1 (5 bases). This CDR3 contains 15 residues. Trimming took off 1 base at V and 2 bases at J, with 12 bases between the two ends. Per the germline V gene, CDR1 is SGHRS and CDR2 is YFSETQ. Here the CDR3 DNA reads TGCGCCAGCAGCTTGTTCGACAGCTTAAACTATGGCTACACCTTC. It yields the protein CASSLFDSLNYGYTF.